The 27 T cell receptor beta chains below all came from one sample that was sequenced in a study of blood T cell repertoires in COVID-19 (TCRdb year 2020). The library was built by means of the immunoSEQ multiplex PCR assay. TCRdb stores this immuneACCESS table with in-frame sequences only. Part of the clones is absent; in the studies checked, under half of the shortfall reflects unresolved V genes, and no reason is known for the rest. This sample gives more than 150,000 clones in total; roughly four fifths of them show up just once. Clones ranked in the top ten supply 5.5% to 7.5% of the sample. The specimen sequenced was peripheral blood. The receptors originated from a middle-aged woman with acute or convalescent COVID-19.

This rearrangement joins TRBV18 to TRBJ2-7; possibly TRBD1 for D (6 bases). The CDR3 is made up of 16 amino acids. The ends were cut back, 3 bases at V and 0 bases at J, with 15 bases in the middle. Germline loops: CDR1 KGHSH, CDR2 LQKENI. This CDR3 reads CASSPPAWTDSYEQYF. The CDR3 bases are TGTGCCAGCTCACCCCCCGCCTGGACAGACTCCTACGAGCAGTACTTC.

Details on this clone: An end of the junction differs from the germline gene, which may be a read error. This chain uses TRBV30 with TRBJ1-5; 9 bases are a match to TRBD1. The CDR3 is made up of 14 amino acids. Germline V gene lookup returns CDR1 GTSNPN and CDR2 SVGIG (reference sequence). CDR3 loop: CAWSRGQGNRPQHF. The CDR3, as DNA: TGTGCCTGGAGTAGGGGACAGGGAAATCGGCCCCAGCATTTT.

This clone was recorded a few times. J is TRBJ1-2 and V is TRBV5-1; D possibly corresponds to TRBD1 (6 bases). V lost 0 bases and J lost 1, with 7 bases in between. CDR1 SGHRS and CDR2 YFSETQ come from the germline V gene. The CDR3 totals 14 residues. CDR3 DNA sequence: TGCGCCAGCAGCTTGGGGGACAATAACTATGGCTACACCTTC. Its protein product is CASSLGDNNYGYTF.

In DNA, the CDR3 is TGTGCCAGCAGTGTTAGGGACAGAGAGTACTTC. Its translation is CASSVRDREYF. The chain employs TRBV2 and TRBJ2-5; 7 bases match TRBD1. This CDR3 has 11 residues. Germline V CDR1 and CDR2: SNHLY, FYNNEI. J was trimmed by 12 bases and V by 4 bases; bases with no gene match: 5.

A few counts support this clone. The V gene is TRBV18, the J gene TRBJ1-1; 7 bases are a match to TRBD1. The CDR3 consists of 14 residues. Germline V gene data show CDR1 as KGHSH and CDR2 as LQKENI. J was trimmed by 3 bases and V by 5 bases; bases with no gene match: 6. The chain's CDR3 is CASSATGLDTEAFF. The CDR3 bases are TGTGCCAGCTCAGCGACAGGGTTGGACACTGAAGCTTTCTTT.

The chain is built from TRBV10-1 and TRBJ2-3, with D uncertain. This CDR3 is built from 14 residues. Trimming cost V 2 bases and J 6 bases, with 12 bases left between them. Germline-derived CDR1 and CDR2 are WNHNN and SYGVQD (reference sequence). CDR3 DNA: TGCGCCAGCAGTGAGCGCCCTAAAAGCGATACGCAGTATTTT. Translated, it gives CASSERPKSDTQYF.

V is TRBV27 and J is TRBJ1-1; TRBD1 is a possible D gene (5 bases). Germline V lookup: CDR1 MNHEY, CDR2 SMNVEV (reference sequence). The ends were cut back, 8 bases at V and 1 base at J, with 17 bases in the middle. The CDR3 extends over 15 amino acids. CDR3 bases: TGTGCCAGCCATTCCTTGGCGACAGCGAACACTGAAGCTTTCTTT. It specifies CASHSLATANTEAFF.

The chain joins TRBV5-4 to TRBJ2-5; TRBD1 is a possible D gene (5 bases). Trimming took 4 bases from V and 3 from J, leaving 16 bases between them. CDR1 SGHNT and CDR2 YYREEE come from the germline V gene (reference sequence). CDR3 length equals 15 residues. This CDR3 reads CASSLTGRGKETQYF. CDR3 DNA: TGTGCCAGCAGCCTCACAGGCAGAGGTAAAGAGACCCAGTACTTC.

V and J are TRBV19 and TRBJ2-7; TRBD1 matches at 12 bases. Trimming removed 5 bases from V and 2 bases from J; junction bases left unmatched: 7. The CDR3 consists of 16 residues. Germline values: CDR1 LNHDA, CDR2 SQIVND (reference sequence). The CDR3 DNA reads as TGTGCCAGTAGTGATCCGGGACAGGGGGCAACCTACGAGCAGTACTTC. Translation: CASSDPGQGATYEQYF.

This clone has a single count. The chain is built from TRBV6-1 and TRBJ2-7; weak D call: TRBD1 (5 bases). The CDR3 runs 14 residues. Germline assignment: CDR1 MNHNS and CDR2 SASEGT. V was trimmed by 2 bases and J by 7 bases, leaving 15 bases between them. The CDR3 here is CASSEQGNVGEQYF. As DNA, the CDR3 is TGTGCCAGCAGTGAACAGGGAAATGTGGGGGAGCAGTACTTC.

This chain joins TRBV4-1 and TRBJ2-1; 10 nucleotides line up with TRBD2. The junction had 5 bases not matched to a gene; V was cut back by 6 bases and J by 6 bases. The CDR3 consists of 14 residues. CDR1 and CDR2 (germline): MGHRA, YSYEKL. This CDR3 is CASRGLAGVNEQFF. CDR3 in DNA: TGCGCCAGCAGAGGCCTAGCGGGAGTCAATGAGCAGTTCTTC.

This chain joins TRBV5-6 and TRBJ1-2, with TRBD1 matching 9 bases. The trim removed 3 bases at V and 7 bases at J, leaving 7 bases unmatched. CDR1 is SGHDT, CDR2 YYEEEE, per germline. The CDR3 spans 14 residues. Here the CDR3 reads CASSSGTGLRGYTF. The CDR3 region has the DNA TGTGCCAGCAGCTCCGGGACAGGGCTGCGTGGCTACACCTTC.

The sample holds one count of this clone. The rearrangement links TRBV5-6 to TRBJ1-2, with 9 positions matching TRBD1. The CDR3 covers 13 residues. Germline CDR1 and CDR2: SGHDT and YYEEEE. V trimming: 4 bases; J trimming: 7 bases; junction bases outside the gene matches: 5. CDR3 loop: CASSDRTGAGYTF. CDR3 coding DNA: TGTGCCAGCAGCGATCGGACAGGGGCTGGCTACACCTTC.

The V and J genes are TRBV6-5 and TRBJ1-5; TRBD1 aligns across 10 bases. Germline loops: CDR1 MNHEY, CDR2 SVGAGI. This CDR3 region has 15 residues. V gave up 5 bases and J gave up 7 bases; unmatched junction bases: 8. The CDR3 here is CASSPTGGGDQPQHF. CDR3 bases: TGTGCCAGCAGTCCGACAGGGGGCGGGGACCAGCCCCAGCATTTT.

V is TRBV7-9 and J is TRBJ2-3, with 9 bases lining up with TRBD2. Trimming removed 1 base from V and 2 bases from J; junction bases left unmatched: 4. The germline gives CDR1 SEHNR, CDR2 FQNEAQ (reference sequence). The CDR3 contains 16 residues. The CDR3 coding sequence is TGTGCCAGCAGCTTAGAGGCGGGGGGGATCACAGATACGCAGTATTTT. It is translated as CASSLEAGGITDTQYF.

The chain is built from TRBV27 and TRBJ2-7, with TRBD1 matching over 8 bases. Germline CDR1 reads MNHEY; CDR2 reads SMNVEV (reference sequence). Losses at the gene ends were 5 bases for V and 4 bases for J; bases not matched to a gene: 10. The CDR3 runs 15 residues. Written as DNA, the CDR3 is TGTGCCAGCAGTCCTCGACAGGGGTCCCCTTACGAGCAGTACTTC. This sequence encodes CASSPRQGSPYEQYF.

The chain carries TRBV24-1 and TRBJ2-2; no reliable D call. The V and J ends lost 7 bases and 1 base respectively, with 9 bases between them. Germline values: CDR1 KGHDR, CDR2 SFDVKD. CDR3 length: 14 amino acids. This CDR3 is CATRPPGNTGELFF. The CDR3 nucleotides are TGTGCCACCAGGCCCCCGGGGAACACCGGGGAGCTGTTTTTT.

The gene calls are TRBV29-1 and TRBJ1-2; unclear D gene. CDR3 length: 11 residues. Looked up from germline, CDR1 is SQVTM and CDR2 is ANQGSEA. Trimming left V 8 bases short and J 8 bases short, with 15 bases between. This chain's CDR3 is CSFLAREGYTF. The CDR3 DNA is TGCAGCTTCCTAGCCCGGGAGGGCTACACCTTC.

V gene TRBV4-1 combines with J gene TRBJ2-7; a weak D match, TRBD2 (7 bases). The CDR3 has 15 amino acids. CDR1 MGHRA and CDR2 YSYEKL come from the germline V gene. The V and J ends lost 0 bases and 3 bases respectively, with 12 bases between them. CDR3 loop: CASSQDRGADYEQYF. The DNA for the CDR3 is TGCGCCAGCAGCCAAGATCGGGGGGCGGACTACGAGCAGTACTTC.

This chain links TRBV6-5 with TRBJ1-3, with D possibly TRBD1 on 5 matching bases. The germline V gene encodes CDR1 MNHEY and CDR2 SVGAGI. V was shortened by 6 bases and J by 6 bases, with 12 bases between the two germline ends. The CDR3 loop spans 13 amino acids. Written as DNA, the CDR3 is TGTGCCAGCAGCCAAACGGGACTAAACACCATATATTTT. Encoded protein: CASSQTGLNTIYF.

The chain couples TRBV4-1 to TRBJ1-5, with D tentatively TRBD1 (5 bases). The V end was cut by 6 bases, the J end by 6 bases, with 18 bases between. This CDR3 region has 15 residues. Looked up from germline, CDR1 is MGHRA and CDR2 is YSYEKL. The CDR3 DNA reads TGCGCCAGCAGTTGGGGGGTCAATGCGGGTCAGCCCCAGCATTTT. This encodes CASSWGVNAGQPQHF.

This clone was detected only a few times. V and J are TRBV12-3 or TRBV12-4 and TRBJ2-2, with a tentative D call TRBD1 (6 bases). This CDR3 is 13 amino acids long. The germline V and J ends were trimmed by 6 bases and 6 bases, with 11 bases remaining between them. The CDR3 DNA reads as TGTGCCAGCAGATGGGGGCCGCCCGGGGAGCTGTTTTTT. Amino acid sequence: CASRWGPPGELFF.

This clone was observed a handful of times. As DNA, the CDR3 is TGCGCCAGCAGCTTTCAGGAACCCAACACTGAAGCTTTCTTT. Translation gives CASSFQEPNTEAFF. The chain employs TRBV5-1 and TRBJ1-1; no clear D gene. Trimming left V 2 bases short and J 2 bases short, with 10 bases between. The CDR3 consists of 14 residues. Per germline, CDR1 SGHRS and CDR2 YFSETQ.

The rearrangement uses TRBV7-2 and TRBJ2-3; D remains unclear. Germline values: CDR1 SGHTA, CDR2 FQGNSA. CDR3 length: 12 residues. V lost 5 bases to trimming and J lost 2 bases, with 5 bases between them. The CDR3 nucleotides are TGTGCCAGCAGCCCCTACACAGATACGCAGTATTTT. Translation gives CASSPYTDTQYF.

The chain uses TRBV19 and TRBJ1-1; unclear D gene. The CDR3 is 15 residues long. CDR1 and CDR2 (germline): LNHDA, SQIVND (reference sequence). Trimming pared 5 bases from V and 0 bases from J, leaving 13 bases between. This CDR3 reads CASSAWRSMNTEAFF. Here the CDR3 DNA reads TGTGCCAGTAGTGCCTGGCGTAGCATGAACACTGAAGCTTTCTTT.

For the CDR3, the DNA is TGTGCCAGCAGTTTACGGGGGACTTACTCCTATAATTCACCCCTCCACTTT. Translated, it gives CASSLRGTYSYNSPLHF. V is TRBV27 and J is TRBJ1-6; a weak D match, TRBD1 (5 bases). The CDR3 loop spans 17 amino acids. Trimming removed 2 bases from V and 0 bases from J, with 11 bases in between. Germline values: CDR1 MNHEY, CDR2 SMNVEV (reference sequence).

This clone was recorded only once. CDR3 sequence reads: CASSLSGTSGTRTQYF. The CDR3 DNA reads TGCGCCAGCAGCTTGAGCGGGACTAGCGGGACCCGTACGCAGTATTTT. The V call is TRBV5-1, the J call TRBJ2-3, with 13 bases matching TRBD2. Germline lookup yields CDR1 SGHRS and CDR2 YFSETQ. V lost 1 base, J lost 8 bases, and 7 bases stayed unmatched. CDR3 length: 16 amino acids.